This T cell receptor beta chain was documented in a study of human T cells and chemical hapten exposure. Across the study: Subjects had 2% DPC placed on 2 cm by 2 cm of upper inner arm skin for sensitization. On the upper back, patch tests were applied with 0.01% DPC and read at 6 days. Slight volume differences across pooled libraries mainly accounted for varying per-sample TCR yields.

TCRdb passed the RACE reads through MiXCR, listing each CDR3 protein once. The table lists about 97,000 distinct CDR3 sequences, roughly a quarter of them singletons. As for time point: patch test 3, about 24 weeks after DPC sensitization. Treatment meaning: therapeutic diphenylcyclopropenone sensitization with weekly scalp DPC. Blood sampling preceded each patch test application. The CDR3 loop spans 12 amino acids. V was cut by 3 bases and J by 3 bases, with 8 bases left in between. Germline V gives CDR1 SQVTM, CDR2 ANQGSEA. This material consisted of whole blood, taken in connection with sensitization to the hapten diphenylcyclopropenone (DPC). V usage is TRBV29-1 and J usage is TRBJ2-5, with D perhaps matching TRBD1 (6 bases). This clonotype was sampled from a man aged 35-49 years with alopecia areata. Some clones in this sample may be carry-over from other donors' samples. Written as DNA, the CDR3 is TGCAGCGTTGACGAGGGGGAAGAGACCCAGTACTTC. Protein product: CSVDEGEETQYF.